The 3 T cell receptor beta chains reported below all come from one sample, sequenced in a study of PD-1 blockade in classical Hodgkin lymphoma. TCRdb keeps only in-frame clones here, not all; method: immunoSEQ multiplex PCR. The sample consists of approximately 84,000 clones, 83% of them appearing once. Specified time point: cycle 4 day 1 (C4D1), after more than five weeks of nivolumab. In every patient, relapse followed autologous stem cell transplantation, while exposure to brentuximab vedotin differed. The sample was peripheral blood mononuclear cells (PBMCs), taken before the fourth cycle of nivolumab. The receptors shown here come from a human donor with classical Hodgkin lymphoma.

J is TRBJ1-5 and V is TRBV28, with D hard to call. The germline V gene encodes CDR1 MDHEN and CDR2 SYDVKM. The CDR3 runs 13 residues. The V gene lost 6 bases and the J gene lost 4 bases, with 10 bases spanning the gap. CDR3 coding DNA: TGTGCCAGCAGACCGGGTCCTAATCAGCCCCAGCATTTT. As protein: CASRPGPNQPQHF.

The gene calls are TRBV5-1 and TRBJ2-7; 10 nucleotides line up with TRBD1. The CDR3 is 14 residues long. Unmatched junction bases numbered 5, after V lost 8 bases and J lost 0 bases. Per the germline V gene, CDR1 is SGHRS and CDR2 is YFSETQ. The CDR3 spells CARGQGRSSYEQYF. The DNA of the CDR3 is TGCGCCAGGGGACAGGGGCGCAGCTCCTACGAGCAGTACTTC.

The genes are TRBV6-6 and TRBJ2-2; D remains unclear. This CDR3 has 13 residues. The germline gives CDR1 MNHNY, CDR2 SVGAGI (reference sequence). V lost 7 bases, J lost 6 bases, and 12 bases lay in between. CDR3 region: CASNNRVSGELFF. In DNA form, the CDR3 reads TGTGCCAGCAACAATCGGGTGTCCGGGGAGCTGTTTTTT.